This TCR beta chain was sequenced in a study of blood T cell repertoires in COVID-19. Study summary: PBMCs, B-cell-depleted T cells, or T cells provided the cDNA or gDNA that made up the material.

This clone was detected once. Using immunoSEQ multiplex PCR, the repertoire was profiled, and TCRdb retains in-frame clones only, with some absent. The sample has some 270,000 clones; 80% to 85% are singletons. The Seattle patients joined while their infection was active and were tracked longitudinally afterward. V shed 6 bases and J shed 9 bases, with 20 bases lying between them. The CDR3 length is 14 residues. Per the germline V gene, CDR1 is SNHLY and CDR2 is FYNNEI. The chain has TRBV2 and TRBJ1-2; D is unresolved. The sequencing sample was made of peripheral blood. The sequence was obtained from a person aged 70 to 85 with COVID-19, enrolled during active disease. CDR3 region: CASRVLVGAGSYTF. The DNA for the CDR3 is TGTGCCAGCAGAGTCTTGGTGGGCGCCGGGAGCTACACCTTC.